The rows below give T cell receptor beta chains drawn from one sample of a study of identical twins. One entry per CDR3 protein results from TCRdb running MiXCR on the 5' RACE reads. The data show 500,000 to 700,000 distinct CDR3 sequences, with under 8.5% seen just once and roughly 1.6% held by the top ten. The sample was also linked to a second study, of yellow fever vaccine responses in identical twins.

Sequencing was done on a sample of PBMCs. These receptors came from a woman aged 18-35 years in good health. CDR3s include the opening cysteine and the closing phenylalanine or tryptophan. The order of the fields is clone size, V gene, D gene, J gene, CDR3 DNA, CDR3 protein. A D gene is named only where the DNA matches it firmly. Only part of the rows carry a size: once, few, many, or a class if the clone is expanded.

>many|TRBV11-2|TRBD2|TRBJ2-1
TGTGCCAGCAGCCTATACAAGGGTAGCGGGGGGCTATTTGGGGGGAATGAGCAGTTCTTC
CASSLYKGSGGLFGGNEQFF
>few|TRBV20-1|TRBD2|TRBJ2-1
TGCAGTGCTAGAGCTCCGGCTAGCGGGGGCCTTCAGTTCTTC
CSARAPASGGLQFF
>few|TRBV29-1|-|TRBJ2-1
TGCAGCGTCCTAGCTGGTCGTGGGAATGAGCAGTTCTTC
CSVLAGRGNEQFF
>-|TRBV20-1|-|TRBJ2-1
TGCAGTGCTCTAATGGGTACCGTCGGTAAGAACAATGAGCAGTTCTTC
CSALMGTVGKNNEQFF
>-|TRBV25-1|-|TRBJ2-1
TGTGCCAGCAGTGAATATTCAGGGGCTTACAATGAGCAGTTCTTC
CASSEYSGAYNEQFF
>-|TRBV3-1|-|TRBJ2-7
TGTGCCACCTGCCAAGTCCTCGTGGGGGCCTACGAGCAGTACTTC
CATCQVLVGAYEQYF
>few|TRBV9|TRBD1|TRBJ1-6
TGTGCCAGCAGCTCCACCGGGACAGCCTCCAAATCCCTCCACTTT
CASSSTGTASKSLHF
>many|TRBV12-3/TRBV12-4|TRBD2|TRBJ2-2
TGTGCCAGCAGTTTCCCAGCAGCGGGGCCCACCGGGGAGCTGTTTTTT
CASSFPAAGPTGELFF
>many|TRBV2|TRBD1|TRBJ1-2
TGTGCCAGCAGTGACGATCCAGGGGGCGCAGACTATGGCTACACCTTC
CASSDDPGGADYGYTF
>few|TRBV10-2|-|TRBJ1-1
TGCGCCAGCGCAGAAGGGGGGAACACTGAAGCTTTCTTT
CASAEGGNTEAFF
>few|TRBV12-5|-|TRBJ2-7
TGTGCTAGTGGTTTGGCAAGGGTTACCCCTAGTTACTTC
CASGLARVTPSYF
>few|TRBV12-3/TRBV12-4|TRBD1|TRBJ2-2
TGTGCCAGCAGTTCCCCGGACAGGGGGCGACAGCTGTTTTTT
CASSSPDRGRQLFF
>-|TRBV5-6|-|TRBJ1-1
TGTGCCAGCAGCCACCGCACAGAGAACACTGAAGCTTTCTTT
CASSHRTENTEAFF
>-|TRBV2|TRBD2|TRBJ2-1
TGTGCCAGCAGAGCTCTAGCGGGTCCCTACAATGAGCAGTTCTTC
CASRALAGPYNEQFF
>-|TRBV7-6|TRBD1|TRBJ2-3
TGTGCCAGCAGCTTTAAAACAGGGGATAGCACAGATACGCAGTATTTT
CASSFKTGDSTDTQYF
>few|TRBV12-3/TRBV12-4|TRBD2|TRBJ2-1
TGTGCCAGTCGAGGACTAGCGGGAGATAGTGAGCAGTTCTTC
CASRGLAGDSEQFF
>few|TRBV3-1|-|TRBJ2-2
TGTGCCAGCAGCCAAGGATCGGGAGTCGGGGAGCTGTTTTTT
CASSQGSGVGELFF
>-|TRBV5-1|-|TRBJ2-1
TGCGCCAGCAGCCTGGGACACCAGGTCGCCAATGAGCAGTTCTTC
CASSLGHQVANEQFF
>many|TRBV5-6|-|TRBJ1-6
TGTGCCAGCAGCGTTGGACGACCAATCTATAATTCACCCCTCCACTTT
CASSVGRPIYNSPLHF
>-|TRBV7-8|-|TRBJ1-1
TGTGCCAGCAGCTTAGAGTTCGTGAATACTGAAGCTTTCTTT
CASSLEFVNTEAFF
>many|TRBV12-3/TRBV12-4|-|TRBJ2-5
TGTGCCAGCAGCAAGAGCGCCGTCCCCCACTTC
CASSKSAVPHF
>-|TRBV12-3/TRBV12-4|-|TRBJ2-1
TGTGCCAGCAGTTTACGCAGGGTGATATTCGGGTTCAATGAGCAGTTCTTC
CASSLRRVIFGFNEQFF
>-|TRBV29-1|-|TRBJ2-5
TGCAGCGTTGTAGCTATCTGGGGTGAAGAGACCCAGTACTTC
CSVVAIWGEETQYF
>few|TRBV10-1|-|TRBJ2-5
TGCGCCAGCAGTGACGCCGTGCTGGGCGTTGGACAAGAGACCCAGTACTTC
CASSDAVLGVGQETQYF
>-|TRBV20-1|-|TRBJ2-5
TGCTGTGCTAGCAAACCAGGACTGGCAAACATTCAAGAGACCCAGTACTTC
CCASKPGLANIQETQYF
>many|TRBV3-1|TRBD2|TRBJ2-3
TGTGCCGCGGACTCCGGGACTAGCGGGGAGGGCACAGATACGCAGTATTTT
CAADSGTSGEGTDTQYF
>many|TRBV2|TRBD1|TRBJ2-2
TGTGCCACCCCTCACCGGGACAGGACCAACACCGGGGAGCTGTTTTTT
CATPHRDRTNTGELFF
>few|TRBV7-8|TRBD1|TRBJ2-1
TGTGCCAGCAGCTGGAGGACAGGGCTGTACAATGAGCAGTTCTTC
CASSWRTGLYNEQFF
>few|TRBV4-1|-|TRBJ1-3
TGCGCCAGCAGTCGACAGGACTCTGGAAACACCATATATTTT
CASSRQDSGNTIYF
>few|TRBV29-1|TRBD1|TRBJ1-2
TGCAGCGAGGGCAGGGGGACTGCCCACACCTTC
CSEGRGTAHTF
>few|TRBV24-1|-|TRBJ2-2
TGTGCCACCAGTGCAGGTACCGGGGAGCTGTTTTTT
CATSAGTGELFF
>many|TRBV29-1|-|TRBJ2-6
TGCAGCGTTGGACAGCCTTCTGGGGCCAACGTCCTGACTTTC
CSVGQPSGANVLTF
>many|TRBV6-1|-|TRBJ1-5
TGTGCCAGCAGTCAATTTACAGGGTTCGGTCAGCCCCAGCATTTT
CASSQFTGFGQPQHF